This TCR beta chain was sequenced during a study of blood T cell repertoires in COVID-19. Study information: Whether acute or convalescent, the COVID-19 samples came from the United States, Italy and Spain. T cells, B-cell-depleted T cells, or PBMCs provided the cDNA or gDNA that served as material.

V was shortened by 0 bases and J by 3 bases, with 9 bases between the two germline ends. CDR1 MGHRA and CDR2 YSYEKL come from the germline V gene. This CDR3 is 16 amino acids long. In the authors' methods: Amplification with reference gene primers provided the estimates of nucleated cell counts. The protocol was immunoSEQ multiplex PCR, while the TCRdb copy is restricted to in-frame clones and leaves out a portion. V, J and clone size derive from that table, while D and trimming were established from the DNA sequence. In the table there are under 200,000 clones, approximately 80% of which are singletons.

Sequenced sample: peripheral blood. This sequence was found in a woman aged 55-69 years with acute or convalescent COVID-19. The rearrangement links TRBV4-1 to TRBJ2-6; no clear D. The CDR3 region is CASSQDAFIGANVLTF. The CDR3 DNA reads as TGCGCCAGCAGCCAAGACGCGTTTATTGGGGCCAACGTCCTGACTTTC.